This T cell receptor (beta chain) is drawn from a study of cytomegalovirus exposure and HLA in healthy donors (dated by TCRdb to the late 2010s). Background for the entire study: An earlier analysis of approximately 590 of the donors reported 250 to 300 Gb of sequence data and 100 million to 140 million unique TCR beta sequences from about 200 million T cells. A later analysis re-examined previously published TCR beta repertoires from about 670 donors and added high-resolution HLA genotyping to investigate patterns of TCR occurrence. Donor age, sex, ethnicity and CMV serostatus were collected together with the repertoire data. The study aimed to test whether signatures of past pathogen exposure could be identified by cataloging public T cell receptors. Among the roughly 400 genotyped donors, around 81% belonged to the genetic ancestry cluster associated with self-reported Caucasian donors. Besides the first cohort of 666 subjects, a separate validation cohort made up of over 100 different subjects was used. Rather than using new phenotypic data, the later analysis identified candidate immune exposures from TCR beta sequences and from how often those sequences occurred across donors. All discovery cohort repertoires had been generated using a single sequencing platform. The study used immunosequencing to profile the T cell repertoires of approximately 650 subjects and linked those repertoires to cytomegalovirus serostatus. To predict cytomegalovirus infection status, the study combined high-throughput TCR immunosequencing, statistical association of individual TCRs with disease status, and machine learning. In an earlier analysis of roughly 600 of the donors, high-throughput TCR beta sequencing was used to judge whether each TCR beta V gene segment behaved as functional or pseudogenic. Both class I and class II loci were covered by HLA typing, at four-digit resolution. A few DR-DQ haplotypes were handled as single units for association and clustering because linkage in the cohort was strong. In a later genetic analysis, genome-wide SNP genotypes for about three fifths of the roughly 670 donors were used, and that subset was treated as a discovery cohort. An early release that covered about 600 HLA-typed donors contained 300 to 350 gigabases of sequencing data and 65 million to 100 million unique TCR sequences. Among around 400 genotyped donors of the cohort, an average of about 240,000 unique TCR beta nucleotide sequences were sequenced per donor, around 20% of them non-productive. Typing coverage differed by locus: A, B, C, DRB1 and DQB1 were typed in roughly 620-630 donors, DQA1 in 500 to 550, DPA1 in around 580, and DPB1 in about 450. General study outcomes and caveats: In the study, about 150 TCR beta chains were listed as associated with cytomegalovirus. Linkage disequilibrium might explain the correlated functional status among segregating V segments, but an unknown experimental factor could not be excluded. In both the original and validation cohorts, the classifier was reported to diagnose cytomegalovirus status with high specificity and sensitivity. Broadly in line with IMGT annotations, most TCR beta V segments showed up in productive rearrangements about 87% or about 30% of the time in an earlier analysis of some 590 of the donors. Sequencing depth was assumed to be roughly uniform across donors in the presence/absence analyses, though that assumption may not hold. Strong co-occurrence of HLA alleles, especially DR and DQ, made assigning TCR associations to individual alleles difficult. In a later analysis, HLA-associated TCR beta chains showed more clonal expansion and lower generation probabilities than non-associated chains that were equally common. Because counts were too low, 15 or so rarely observed V segments, including chromosome 9 orphons, were excluded from the earlier analysis of several hundred of the donors. An association between a missense DCLRE1C variant and V-gene and J-gene trimming of TCR beta chains was found in a later genetic analysis and replicated in an independent cohort. According to a later analysis, TCR association rates differed among HLA loci, with DRB1 alleles showing the most associated TCRs and HLA-C alleles showing the fewest. A later analysis reported that several top co-occurrence clusters appeared linked to parvovirus B19, influenza, CMV and Epstein-Barr virus. The only immune exposure information available for the cohort was CMV serostatus. Because HLA typing was unavailable for some donors at each locus, only the typed subset was used in association tests. Across donors, most TCR sequences were observed very rarely, whereas some public TCRs were present in many individuals. It was suggested by the authors that the approach could potentially be generalized to other disease states and immunological phenotypes. In a later analysis, most CMV-associated TCR beta chains were found to appear HLA-restricted, with HLA associations seemingly driven largely by CMV exposure. According to a later genetic analysis, donors in an Asian-associated ancestry cluster had fewer N-insertions in productive TCRs than the roughly 670-donor mean. Because the 87-base-pair reads could not distinguish some IMGT-functional V segments, including TRBV6-2 and TRBV6-3, those segments were excluded. A group of highly shared sequence variants was considered likely to be a technical artifact of the sequencing pipeline. At a false discovery rate of 0.05, a later analysis linked 16,951 TCR beta sequences to specific HLA alleles. Three of the identified cytomegalovirus-associated TCR beta chains were confirmed in vitro to be specific for cytomegalovirus antigens. A further reported finding was that TCR beta sequences accurately predicted the HLA-A and HLA-B alleles for most subjects in the first cohort. The cohort was sequenced for TCR beta chains only, and without alpha or paired-chain data the features that could be detected were limited.

This clone came up once. Its antigen specificity is not known. No much larger clone is present one base from it, and per-base qualities are unavailable. In total, fewer than 750 healthy bone marrow donors made up the cohort. At the time of sampling, every cohort member was nominally healthy, though immune exposures that went unrecorded were likely present. The donor tested CMV seronegative and was one of the 352 seronegative cohort members. A peripheral blood sample was provided by each donor, and peripheral blood mononuclear cells were used for TCR beta sequencing. The Qiagen DNeasy Blood Extraction Kit was used to extract genomic DNA from the blood cell samples. From its cysteine to its phenylalanine, the CDR3 spans 20 amino acids. The kept DNA is CDR3 alone, 60 bases in frame from the first base. The V end loses 3 bases and the J end loses 0 bases, and a stretch of 24 bases separates them. The germline V gene gives CDR1 as ENHRY and CDR2 as SYGVKD.

Receptors were amplified or captured by the immunoSEQ multiplex PCR assay. For the multiplex PCR, a mixture combining 60 forward primers for TCR Vbeta segments and 13 reverse primers for TCR Jbeta segments was used. A multiplex PCR assay on genomic DNA amplified the CDR3 region of rearranged TCR beta genes. The amplified TCR beta libraries were sequenced on the Illumina HiSeq System as 87-base-pair reads. The original methods were these. Across the 670 or so repertoires, a later analysis counted tens of millions of unique TCR beta chains, 8.5 million to 12 million of which were shared by at least two donors. Raw reads were error-corrected and collapsed into unique sequences with a nearest-neighbor algorithm that merged closely related sequences to remove PCR and sequencing errors. Alignment of CDR3 sequences to IMGT reference sequences was used to assign V, D and J gene segments. For a sequence to be retained, a match of at least six nucleotides to both a V gene segment and a J gene segment was required. A rearrangement was called productive if the CDR3 had no stop codons and remained in frame with V and J, and every other rearrangement was called non-productive. CDR3 was defined by IMGT convention, running from the second conserved V-encoded cysteine to the conserved J-encoded phenylalanine. Sequences without an unambiguous match to a single V gene segment were excluded from the earlier analysis of approximately 560 of the donors. In an earlier analysis of approximately 590 of the donors, V segments were called functional above 56.7% productive rearrangements and were called segregating when the between-donor standard deviation exceeded 5%. A statistical classification framework was built to diagnose cytomegalovirus status from the catalog of TCR beta chain sequences. In a later analysis, TCR nucleotide sequences were compared against IMGT/GENE-DB human TR gene sequences so that V and J genes could be assigned. In a later analysis, CDR3 sequences and most-parsimonious VDJ recombination scenarios were assigned using the TCRdist pipeline. In a later analysis, each TCR beta chain was defined by its CDR3 amino acid sequence together with its V-gene family, and reads without a unique V-gene family were excluded. To address suspected cross-contamination and a sequencing artifact, a later analysis removed over 500 highly shared, low-generation-probability nucleotide sequences. In a later analysis, a clonal expansion index for each public chain was calculated from normalized within-repertoire ranks of inferred template counts. In a later analysis, generation probabilities were computed using a VDJ recombination model fitted to out-of-frame rearrangements, and the results were checked against IGoR. In a later analysis, hypergeometric tests were used to score TCR-TCR, TCR-HLA and TCR-CMV co-occurrence, with a repertoire-size bias correction applied to TCR pairs. In a later analysis, false discovery rates were estimated by permuting HLA or CMV assignments 20 times. In a later analysis, co-occurring TCRs were grouped using DBSCAN, with TCRdist sequence similarity added in when clustering inside HLA-allele-positive subsets. Co-occurrence clustering excluded repertoires with fewer than 30,000 or more than 120,000 public chains, plus five with anomalous nucleotide sharing. TCRdb took this table from immuneACCESS and kept in-frame rearrangements with V and J called. Such tables lack part of the clones; where checked against another copy, unresolved V genes explain under half of the gap, and the rest is unexplained. The V and J calls and clone size are taken from that table; D and trimming were inferred from the DNA. The sample table holds about 160,000 clones, of which around 74% were seen once. Over 2% of the sample is in the top ten clones.

The sequence links TRBV10-3 to TRBJ1-3, with a tentative D gene TRBD1 over 5 matching bases. Source material: PBMCs. The TCR originated in a female donor in good health and CMV-seronegative. The DNA is TGTGCCATCAGTGATGGGACTGTCGGACGGACCTCCAGCTCTGGAAACACCATATATTTT. Its amino acids are CAISDGTVGRTSSSGNTIYF.